This entry lists 3 T cell receptor beta chains sequenced from one sample in a study of shared clonotypes between healthy human individuals. The table came from immunoSEQ multiplex PCR; TCRdb's copy has only in-frame clones and leaves some out. The data contain some 1,600,000 clones, under 99% of them seen just once; the ten biggest clones take up around 0.47%. Sequencing was performed on naive CD4+ T cells sorted from blood. Subset indicated: CD45RA+ positively selected. The receptors here all came from a man aged 25 to 40 in good health.

The rearrangement joins TRBV10-1 to TRBJ2-7, with D possibly TRBD1 on 6 matching bases. Between the trimmed V and J ends, which lost 3 bases and 2 bases, there was a span of 11 bases. Germline CDR1 reads WNHNN; CDR2 reads SYGVQD (reference sequence). CDR3 size: 14 residues. The CDR3 sequence is CASSEGHRAYEQYF. CDR3 sequence (DNA): TGCGCCAGCAGTGAAGGTCACAGGGCCTACGAGCAGTACTTC.

This chain uses TRBV4-2 with TRBJ1-1; D uncertain. V lost 0 bases to trimming and J lost 3 bases, with 11 bases between them. The CDR3 extends over 15 amino acids. Germline CDR1 and CDR2: LGHNA and YNFKEQ. The CDR3 region is CASSQEDASDTEAFF. The CDR3 DNA reads as TGTGCCAGCAGCCAAGAGGATGCGAGTGACACTGAAGCTTTCTTT.

The rearrangement links TRBV4-1 to TRBJ2-2; D is possibly TRBD2 (6 bases). V was shortened by 5 bases and J by 0 bases, with 13 bases between the two germline ends. Germline lookup yields CDR1 MGHRA and CDR2 YSYEKL. This CDR3 is 16 amino acids long. The CDR3 is CASSTTGVPNTGELFF. CDR3 coding DNA: TGCGCCAGCAGCACAACGGGGGTTCCGAACACCGGGGAGCTGTTTTTT.